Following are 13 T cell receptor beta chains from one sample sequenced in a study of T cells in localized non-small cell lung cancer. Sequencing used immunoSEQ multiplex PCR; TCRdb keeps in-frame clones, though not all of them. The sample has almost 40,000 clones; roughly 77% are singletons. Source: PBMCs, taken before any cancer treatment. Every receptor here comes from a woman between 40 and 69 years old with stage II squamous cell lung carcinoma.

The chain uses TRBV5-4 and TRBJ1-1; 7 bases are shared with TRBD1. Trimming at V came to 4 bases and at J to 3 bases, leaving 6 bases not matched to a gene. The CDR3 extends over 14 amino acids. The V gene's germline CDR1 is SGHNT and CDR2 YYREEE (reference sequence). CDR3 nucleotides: TGTGCCAGCAGCCTGGCGACAGGGTACACTGAAGCTTTCTTT. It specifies CASSLATGYTEAFF.

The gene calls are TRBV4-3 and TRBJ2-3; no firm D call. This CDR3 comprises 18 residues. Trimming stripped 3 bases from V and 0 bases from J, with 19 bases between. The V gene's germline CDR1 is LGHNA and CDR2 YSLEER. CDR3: CASSQGRSADFSTDTQYF. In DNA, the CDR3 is TGCGCCAGCAGCCAGGGCCGGTCGGCAGACTTTAGCACAGATACGCAGTATTTT.

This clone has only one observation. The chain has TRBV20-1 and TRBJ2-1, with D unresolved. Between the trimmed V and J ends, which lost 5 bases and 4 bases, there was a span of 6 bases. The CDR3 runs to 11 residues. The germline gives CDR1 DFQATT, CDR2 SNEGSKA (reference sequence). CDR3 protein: CSADDYNEQFF. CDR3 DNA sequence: TGCAGTGCTGACGATTACAATGAGCAGTTCTTC.

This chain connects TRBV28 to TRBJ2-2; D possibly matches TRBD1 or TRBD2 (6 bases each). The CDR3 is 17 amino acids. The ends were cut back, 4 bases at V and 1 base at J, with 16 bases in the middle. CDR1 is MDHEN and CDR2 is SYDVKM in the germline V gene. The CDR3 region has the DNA TGTGCCAGCAGTTACCCCAGAGGGGGGTGGAACACCGGGGAGCTGTTTTTT. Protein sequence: CASSYPRGGWNTGELFF.

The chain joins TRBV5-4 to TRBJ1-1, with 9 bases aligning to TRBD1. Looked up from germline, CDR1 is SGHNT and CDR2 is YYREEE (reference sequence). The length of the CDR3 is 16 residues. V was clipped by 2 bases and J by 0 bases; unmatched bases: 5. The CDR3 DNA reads TGTGCCAGCAGCTTCGACTGGGACAGGGTGAACACTGAAGCTTTCTTT. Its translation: CASSFDWDRVNTEAFF.

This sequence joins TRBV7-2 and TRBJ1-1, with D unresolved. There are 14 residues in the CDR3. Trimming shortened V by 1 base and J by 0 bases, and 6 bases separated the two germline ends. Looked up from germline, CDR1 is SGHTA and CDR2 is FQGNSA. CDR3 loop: CASSLGQMNTEAFF. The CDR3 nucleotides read TGTGCCAGCAGCTTAGGCCAGATGAACACTGAAGCTTTCTTT.

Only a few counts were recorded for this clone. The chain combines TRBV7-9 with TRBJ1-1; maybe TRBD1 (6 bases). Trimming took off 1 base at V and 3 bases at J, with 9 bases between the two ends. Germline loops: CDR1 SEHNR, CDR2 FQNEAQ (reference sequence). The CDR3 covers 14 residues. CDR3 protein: CASSLVGGYTEAFF. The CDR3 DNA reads TGTGCCAGCAGCTTAGTAGGGGGGTACACTGAAGCTTTCTTT.

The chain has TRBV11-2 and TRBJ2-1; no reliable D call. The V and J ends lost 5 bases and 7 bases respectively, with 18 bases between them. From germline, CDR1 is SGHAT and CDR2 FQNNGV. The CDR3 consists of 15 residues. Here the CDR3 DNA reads TGTGCCAGCAGCCTTCGGTCTCAAGTTGGGAATGAGCAGTTCTTC. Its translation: CASSLRSQVGNEQFF.

The CDR3 sequence is CASSPPQGVVSGANVLTF. The CDR3 region has the DNA TGTGCCAGCTCACCACCTCAGGGGGTGGTGTCTGGGGCCAACGTCCTGACTTTC. The J gene is TRBJ2-6, the V gene TRBV18, with 7 bases that match TRBD1. The ends lost 0 bases at V and 1 base at J; junction bases unmatched: 6. CDR1 is KGHSH, CDR2 LQKENI, per germline. The CDR3 has 18 amino acids.

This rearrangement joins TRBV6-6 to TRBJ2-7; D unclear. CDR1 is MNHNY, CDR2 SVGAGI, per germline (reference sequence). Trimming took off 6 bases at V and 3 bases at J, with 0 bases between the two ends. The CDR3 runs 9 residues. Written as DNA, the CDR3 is TGTGCCAGCAGCTACGAGCAGTACGTC. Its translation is CASSYEQYV.

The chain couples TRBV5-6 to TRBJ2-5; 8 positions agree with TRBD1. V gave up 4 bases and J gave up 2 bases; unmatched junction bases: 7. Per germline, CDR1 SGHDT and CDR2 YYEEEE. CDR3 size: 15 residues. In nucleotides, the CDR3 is TGTGCCAGCAGCCCGGACAGGGTTTTACAAGAGACCCAGTACTTC. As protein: CASSPDRVLQETQYF.

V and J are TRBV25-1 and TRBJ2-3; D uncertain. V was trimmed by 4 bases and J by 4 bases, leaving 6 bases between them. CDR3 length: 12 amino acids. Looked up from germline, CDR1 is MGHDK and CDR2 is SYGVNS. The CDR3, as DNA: TGTGCCAGCAGTGTAGTCCCAGATACGCAGTATTTT. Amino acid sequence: CASSVVPDTQYF.

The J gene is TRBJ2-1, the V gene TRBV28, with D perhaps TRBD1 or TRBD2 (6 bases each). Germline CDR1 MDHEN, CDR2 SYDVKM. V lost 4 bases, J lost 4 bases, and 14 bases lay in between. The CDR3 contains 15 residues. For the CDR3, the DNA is TGTGCCAGCAGTTCCCTCGGGGGCCGGTACAATGAGCAGTTCTTC. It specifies CASSSLGGRYNEQFF.